This T cell receptor (beta chain) was sequenced in a study of T cell repertoires in cytomegalovirus infection. On the study more broadly: CMV epitopes, recently identified HLA-C-restricted and well-studied HLA-B-restricted, were used. Matching HLA type, along with CMV infection, was indicated by public TCR beta signatures. Study observations and caveats: Carriage of CMV together with the relevant HLA was identifiable through cumulative public TCR beta family frequency. Dominant in the ex vivo response were TCR beta clonotypes restricted by HLA-C and specific for CMV.

As for this clonotype: The antigen remains unidentified. Its ends do not fully match the called genes, so a read error is possible.

TCRdb used MiXCR to reprocess the reads, holding one entry per CDR3 protein. The top ten hold roughly 18% of the sample, which has about 740,000 distinct CDR3 sequences, approximately 33% seen once. CDR1 ENHRY and CDR2 SYGVKD come from the germline V gene. CDR3 length: 16 amino acids. The specimen comprised cultured PBMCs, sampled from culture after CMV antigen stimulation. This receptor was identified in a human donor in good health (CMV status not recorded). Some clones in this sample may be carry-over from other donors' samples. This chain connects TRBV10-3 to TRBJ2-5; D may be TRBD1 or TRBD2 (5 bases each). The CDR3 DNA follows: TGTGCCACCAGTGGGGGAATCGCCAGCGTTCAGGAGACCCAGTACTTC. Translation gives CATSGGIASVQETQYF.